Listed below are T cell receptor beta chains from one sample, sequenced in a study of response to subunit inactivated influenza vaccine. TCRdb reanalysed the RT-PCR reads using MiXCR and keeps one entry per CDR3 protein. Here the sample spans 610,000 or so distinct CDR3 sequences, about 14% being singletons. The sequencing here drew on PBMCs from blood, taken roughly 13 days after vaccination. These receptors came from a man aged 45-65 years who received an inactivated influenza vaccine. Both conserved end residues are part of each CDR3. Each record gives: V gene, clone size, CDR3 protein. The size field is filled for only some rows; it gives once, few, many or a size class.

v_gene: TRBV12-3/TRBV12-4
abundance: few
CDR3aa: CAIITAQVLKAFF

v_gene: TRBV5-1
abundance: few
CDR3aa: CASSLADSRYNEQFF

v_gene: TRBV5-1
abundance: .
CDR3aa: CASSSGNPGEKLFF

v_gene: TRBV20-1
abundance: .
CDR3aa: CSAREIPGLANDDTQYF

v_gene: TRBV28
abundance: .
CDR3aa: CASSFIGRGQGNYEQYF

v_gene: TRBV20-1
abundance: few
CDR3aa: CSAKRTGFPGELFF

v_gene: TRBV20-1
abundance: .
CDR3aa: CSAGGDSTDTQYF

v_gene: TRBV4-3
abundance: .
CDR3aa: CASSRSQGGNGKLFF

v_gene: TRBV12-3/TRBV12-4
abundance: few
CDR3aa: CASSLRRNGELFF

v_gene: TRBV5-5
abundance: once
CDR3aa: CASSLAAGVRTDTQYF

v_gene: TRBV14
abundance: many
CDR3aa: CASSQDPREYTDTQYF

v_gene: TRBV28
abundance: .
CDR3aa: CASSPSLSASKHEQYF

v_gene: TRBV12-3/TRBV12-4
abundance: .
CDR3aa: CASSIRDRAREQYF

v_gene: TRBV6-1
abundance: many
CDR3aa: CASRHRGAGYTQYF

v_gene: TRBV11-2
abundance: .
CDR3aa: CASSSWIETQYF

v_gene: TRBV24-1
abundance: few
CDR3aa: CATSTVGLADNEQFF

v_gene: TRBV10-3
abundance: few
CDR3aa: CAISDTGNGETQYF

v_gene: TRBV5-1
abundance: many
CDR3aa: CASSLEAPQETQYF

v_gene: TRBV14
abundance: few
CDR3aa: CASSHLPGLAGVGADTQYF

v_gene: TRBV12-3/TRBV12-4
abundance: few
CDR3aa: CASSAQAPTTQYF

v_gene: TRBV20-1
abundance: .
CDR3aa: CSARDWAGLIYEQYF

v_gene: TRBV12-3/TRBV12-4
abundance: many
CDR3aa: CASSVQDSYGYTF

v_gene: TRBV28
abundance: once
CDR3aa: CASSSGDRDYEQYF

v_gene: TRBV7-9
abundance: once
CDR3aa: CATPTGQGTLETQYF

v_gene: TRBV20-1
abundance: many
CDR3aa: CSARGASGRNTGELFF

v_gene: TRBV10-3
abundance: .
CDR3aa: CAISESRDGTYNEQFF

v_gene: TRBV4-1
abundance: few
CDR3aa: CASSQAGRRTTNEKLFF